This TCR beta chain is drawn from a study of blood T cells in healthy people across ages. This CDR3 contains 14 residues. V shed 6 bases and J 0 bases; nucleotides not matched to a gene: 4. Germline CDR1 and CDR2: LNHDA and SQIVND (reference sequence). The amount of total RNA extracted per sample was at least 5.5 micrograms. PCR was performed a second time for about 6 to 12 cycles using a sample-barcoded 5' primer and a J-beta primer mix. A 12-random-nucleotide template-switch adaptor tagged each cDNA molecule. TCRdb recomputed calls from the 5' RACE reads with MiXCR, one row per CDR3 protein. The data contain about 1.4 million distinct CDR3 sequences, around 59% of them singletons.

This clonotype was obtained from a man in his late teens or twenties in good health. Source material: blood. The rearrangement links TRBV19 to TRBJ1-2; 7 nucleotides match TRBD1. CDR3 amino acids: CASSLTGTNYGYTF. The CDR3 nucleotides are TGTGCCAGTAGCCTGACAGGGACTAACTATGGCTACACCTTC.